The 13 T cell receptor beta chains reported below all come from one sample, sequenced in a study of blood T cell repertoires in COVID-19. TCRdb's copy holds only in-frame clones and misses some; the assay was immunoSEQ multiplex PCR. Among around 240,000 clones listed, approximately 85% were seen once. Material for sequencing was PBMCs or T cells enriched from blood (not recorded which). These receptors all stem from a woman aged 45-59 years who had recovered from COVID-19.

This clone was observed once. As DNA, the CDR3 is TGTGCCAGCAGCTTAGCCGCAGGGTACTATGGCTACACCTTC. The encoded protein is CASSLAAGYYGYTF. The chain is built from TRBV7-9 and TRBJ1-2; tentative D call: TRBD1 (5 bases). CDR3 length: 14 amino acids. Trimming shortened V by 0 bases and J by 3 bases, and 8 bases separated the two germline ends. CDR1 and CDR2 (germline): SEHNR, FQNEAQ (reference sequence).

This sequence joins TRBV27 and TRBJ2-3; D is undetermined. Trimming left V 7 bases short and J 6 bases short, with 11 bases between. This CDR3 is built from 12 residues. Germline V gives CDR1 MNHEY, CDR2 SMNVEV (reference sequence). The CDR3 is CASTSLGDTQYF. The CDR3 DNA sequence: TGTGCCAGCACAAGTTTGGGCGATACGCAGTATTTT.

The chain uses TRBV3-1 (or the pseudogene TRBV3-2) and TRBJ1-5; tentatively, D is TRBD1 (5 bases). The V gene's germline CDR1 is LGHDT and CDR2 YNNKEL (reference sequence). Trimming left V 3 bases short and J 6 bases short, with 12 bases between. This CDR3 region has 14 residues. CDR3 in amino acids: CASSHSRDGQPQHF. The DNA for the CDR3 is TGTGCCAGCAGCCACAGCAGGGATGGTCAGCCCCAGCATTTT.

The gene calls are TRBV19 and TRBJ1-2; 8 positions match TRBD1. Looked up from germline, CDR1 is LNHDA and CDR2 is SQIVND (reference sequence). V shed 7 bases and J 7 bases; nucleotides not matched to a gene: 8. The CDR3 has 13 residues. The chain's CDR3 is CASIQWGTGGYTF. DNA for the CDR3: TGTGCCAGTATACAATGGGGGACAGGTGGCTACACCTTC. The complete variable domain, with remaining parts taken from reference TRBV19 and TRBJ1-2, reads DGGITQSPKYLFRKEGQNVTLSCEQNLNHDAMYWYRQDPGQGLRLIYYSQIVNDFQKGDIAEGYSVSREKKESFPLTVTSAQKNPTAFYLCASIQWGTGGYTFGSGTRLTVV.

The chain is built from TRBV11-2 and TRBJ1-3; TRBD1 matches 7 bases. CDR1 and CDR2 from the germline V gene are SGHAT and FQNNGV. The CDR3 totals 15 residues. The V gene end was trimmed by 4 bases and the J gene end by 8 bases; junction bases not matched to a gene: 11. The CDR3 DNA sequence: TGTGCCAGCAGCTCGACAGGGACTCGCGCTGACACCATATATTTT. It encodes CASSSTGTRADTIYF.

The rearrangement uses TRBV6-5 and TRBJ1-1; no firm D call. The CDR3 covers 14 residues. V was cut by 9 bases and J by 4 bases, with 18 bases left in between. Per germline, CDR1 MNHEY and CDR2 SVGAGI. The CDR3 DNA reads as TGTGCCAGTAACCGGGAGGGAGGCGTCACTGAAGCTTTCTTT. Translating gives CASNREGGVTEAFF.

The chain links TRBV5-1 to TRBJ1-4; 8 bases are shared with TRBD1. J lost 7 bases, V lost 0 bases, and 8 bases had no gene match. Per germline, CDR1 SGHRS and CDR2 YFSETQ. This CDR3 region has 16 residues. The CDR3, as DNA: TGCGCCAGCAGCTTGGTGGACAGGGATAGAGGTGAAAAACTGTTTTTT. Residues: CASSLVDRDRGEKLFF. Full variable domain (rest looked up from reference TRBV5-1 and TRBJ1-4): KAGVTQTPRYLIKTRGQQVTLSCSPISGHRSVSWYQQTPGQGLQFLFEYFSETQRNKGNFPGRFSGRQFSNSRSEMNVSTLELGDSALYLCASSLVDRDRGEKLFFGSGTQLSVL.

The rearrangement joins TRBV28 to TRBJ2-7, with 9 bases lining up with TRBD1. Germline CDR1 MDHEN, CDR2 SYDVKM. V was clipped by 6 bases and J by 6 bases; unmatched bases: 15. The CDR3 runs to 16 residues. This CDR3 reads CASSPPDRGETGEQYF. CDR3 nucleotides: TGTGCCAGCAGCCCTCCCGACAGGGGGGAAACGGGCGAGCAGTACTTC. Together with reference TRBV28 and TRBJ2-7, the CDR3 gives the full variable domain: DVKVTQSSRYLVKRTGEKVFLECVQDMDHENMFWYRQDPGLGLRLIYFSYDVKMKEKGDIPEGYSVSREKKERFSLILESASTNQTSMYLCASSPPDRGETGEQYFGPGTRLTVT.

This clone was observed a handful of times. The chain recombines TRBV4-2 with TRBJ2-1; D is ambiguous. The CDR3 has 17 amino acids. Germline values: CDR1 LGHNA, CDR2 YNFKEQ. Trimming took 0 bases from V and 5 from J, leaving 17 bases between them. CDR3 region: CASSQDSAAAPHNEQFF. DNA of the CDR3: TGTGCCAGCAGCCAAGATTCGGCGGCCGCCCCCCACAATGAGCAGTTCTTC.

This sequence joins TRBV19 and TRBJ2-7; TRBD1 matches at 7 bases. CDR3 length: 13 amino acids. V gave up 8 bases and J gave up 3 bases; unmatched junction bases: 7. From germline, CDR1 is LNHDA and CDR2 SQIVND (reference sequence). The CDR3 here is CASQKGTDYEQYF. CDR3 in DNA: TGTGCCAGTCAAAAAGGGACAGACTACGAGCAGTACTTC. The whole variable domain, remainder taken from reference TRBV19 and TRBJ2-7, is DGGITQSPKYLFRKEGQNVTLSCEQNLNHDAMYWYRQDPGQGLRLIYYSQIVNDFQKGDIAEGYSVSREKKESFPLTVTSAQKNPTAFYLCASQKGTDYEQYFGPGTRLTVT.

This clone has only a few counts. J is TRBJ1-6 and V is TRBV28, with D perhaps TRBD1 (5 bases). The CDR3 runs to 14 residues. Germline lookup yields CDR1 MDHEN and CDR2 SYDVKM. V was pared by 4 bases and J by 7 bases, with 11 bases between. CDR3 DNA sequence: TGTGCCAGCAGTTCCGGGGGATTAAATTCACCCCTCCACTTT. The encoded protein is CASSSGGLNSPLHF.

This rearrangement joins TRBV12-3 or TRBV12-4 to TRBJ2-1; 7 bases fit TRBD2. The trim removed 8 bases at V and 9 bases at J, leaving 7 bases unmatched. There are 12 residues in the CDR3. Here the CDR3 reads CASHPWGGEQFF. CDR3 coding DNA: TGTGCCAGCCACCCCTGGGGGGGTGAGCAGTTCTTC.

This sequence joins TRBV9 and TRBJ1-5; possible D gene TRBD1, 6 bases. The CDR3 is 14 residues long. V lost 4 bases, J lost 0 bases, and 8 bases lay in between. The germline V gene has CDR1 SGDLS and CDR2 YYNGEE. CDR3 DNA: TGTGCCAGCAGCCCAGGGGCTAGCAATCAGCCCCAGCATTTT. Its protein is CASSPGASNQPQHF.